These 27 T cell receptor beta chains share one sample of origin, sequenced in a study of early T cells in non-severe SARS-CoV-2 infection (dated by TCRdb to the early 2020s). The method was 5' RACE. Instrument used: NextSeq 500. TCRdb's own reprocessing of the public reads used fastp at Q25 and MiXCR and kept productive beta chains. Rows merge per CDR3 protein into single entries with the most common DNA and genes. The sample table contains 85,000 to 100,000 distinct CDR3 sequences; only one count was recorded for approximately 10% of them. 4.7% of the sample comes from the top ten. Specimen: whole blood, collected at baseline. Receptors originate from an adult who was a healthcare worker with PCR-confirmed SARS-CoV-2 infection or an uninfected control (not recorded which).

This clonotype was counted many times. The chain joins TRBV7-2 to TRBJ2-1, with TRBD1 as a possible D gene (5 bases). Germline V gene data show CDR1 as SGHTA and CDR2 as FQGNSA. The V and J ends lost 5 bases and 4 bases respectively, with 12 bases between them. The CDR3 spans 14 residues. This CDR3 reads CASSVQASYNEQFF. The CDR3 DNA sequence: TGTGCCAGCAGCGTACAGGCCAGTTACAATGAGCAGTTCTTC.

There are a few counts of this clonotype. The rearrangement uses TRBV28 and TRBJ1-2; no firm D call. The CDR3 runs 12 residues. V lost 6 bases and J lost 2, with 7 bases in between. The germline V gene has CDR1 MDHEN and CDR2 SYDVKM. CDR3 amino acids: CASRGNNYGYTF. As DNA, the CDR3 is TGTGCCAGCAGGGGCAACAACTATGGCTACACCTTC.

There are a few counts of this clonotype. This rearrangement joins TRBV7-2 to TRBJ2-7, with TRBD2 matching 7 bases. The CDR3 spans 13 residues. The trim removed 3 bases at V and 5 bases at J, leaving 4 bases unmatched. Germline CDR1 and CDR2: SGHTA and FQGNSA. The CDR3 here is CASSFAGVHEQYF. For the CDR3, the DNA is TGTGCCAGCAGCTTCGCGGGAGTCCACGAGCAGTACTTC.

This clonotype was observed a handful of times. This chain links TRBV5-1 with TRBJ1-5; unclear D gene. Germline V gives CDR1 SGHRS, CDR2 YFSETQ. The length of the CDR3 is 14 residues. V lost 3 bases and J lost 1, with 8 bases in between. In DNA, the CDR3 is TGCGCCAGCAGCTCCGGAGAGAGCAATCAGCCCCAGCATTTT. This encodes CASSSGESNQPQHF. Looking up the rest from reference TRBV5-1 and TRBJ1-5 gives the full variable domain: KAGVTQTPRYLIKTRGQQVTLSCSPISGHRSVSWYQQTPGQGLQFLFEYFSETQRNKGNFPGRFSGRQFSNSRSEMNVSTLELGDSALYLCASSSGESNQPQHFGDGTRLSIL.

This clonotype appeared a few times. This chain uses TRBV3-1 with TRBJ2-7; D unclear. Germline V lookup: CDR1 LGHDT, CDR2 YNNKEL (reference sequence). V dropped 4 bases and J dropped 3 bases, with 10 bases sitting between them. The CDR3 covers 13 residues. The CDR3 sequence: CASSRETDYEQYF. Written as DNA, the CDR3 is TGTGCCAGCAGCCGCGAGACGGACTACGAGCAGTACTTC.

This clonotype was seen repeatedly, ten times or more. The chain employs TRBV5-1 and TRBJ2-6; maybe TRBD1 (6 bases). Germline CDR1 and CDR2: SGHRS and YFSETQ. V lost 4 bases to trimming and J lost 1 base, with 12 bases between them. CDR3 size: 16 residues. CDR3 nucleotides: TGCGCCAGCAGCCCACGTACAGGGTCTGGGGCCAACGTCCTGACTTTC. Its protein product is CASSPRTGSGANVLTF.

The gene calls are TRBV12-3 or TRBV12-4 and TRBJ2-7; D not resolved. The length of the CDR3 is 14 residues. V lost 4 bases to trimming and J lost 7 bases, with 17 bases between them. The CDR3 sequence is CASSSFSTVGEQYF. CDR3 DNA sequence: TGTGCCAGCAGTTCATTCTCGACTGTTGGAGAGCAGTACTTC.

This clonotype showed up just a few times. V gene TRBV5-1 combines with J gene TRBJ2-2; possibly TRBD2 for D (7 bases). Trimming shortened V by 2 bases and J by 5 bases, and 13 bases separated the two germline ends. The CDR3 sequence is 15 residues long. Per the germline V gene, CDR1 is SGHRS and CDR2 is YFSETQ. CDR3: CASSFAGASTGELFF. Here the CDR3 DNA reads TGCGCCAGCAGCTTCGCGGGGGCGAGTACCGGGGAGCTGTTTTTT.

The V gene is TRBV19, the J gene TRBJ2-3, with 7 bases that match TRBD2. From germline, CDR1 is LNHDA and CDR2 SQIVND (reference sequence). This CDR3 has 12 residues. Trimming at V came to 6 bases and at J to 7 bases, leaving 4 bases not matched to a gene. CDR3 protein: CASRQAGYTQYF. The DNA for the CDR3 is TGTGCCAGTAGGCAAGCGGGGTATACGCAGTATTTT. Full variable domain (remainder filled in from reference TRBV19 and TRBJ2-3): DGGITQSPKYLFRKEGQNVTLSCEQNLNHDAMYWYRQDPGQGLRLIYYSQIVNDFQKGDIAEGYSVSREKKESFPLTVTSAQKNPTAFYLCASRQAGYTQYFGPGTRLTVL.

This clonotype was seen at least ten times. The chain joins TRBV7-2 to TRBJ1-1; D gene uncertain. The CDR3 spans 13 residues. Between the trimmed V and J ends, which lost 5 bases and 1 base, there was a span of 8 bases. The germline V gene encodes CDR1 SGHTA and CDR2 FQGNSA. The CDR3, as DNA: TGTGCCAGCAGCAGATCAGAGAACACTGAAGCTTTCTTT. This translates into CASSRSENTEAFF.

This clonotype came up a few times. The V call is TRBV19, the J call TRBJ2-1; 9 positions agree with TRBD2. CDR3 size: 17 residues. V shed 4 bases and J 4 bases; nucleotides not matched to a gene: 11. In germline, CDR1 is LNHDA, CDR2 SQIVND (reference sequence). The CDR3 loop reads CASSTPGASGKYNEQFF. CDR3 DNA: TGTGCCAGTAGTACCCCGGGGGCTAGCGGGAAATACAATGAGCAGTTCTTC.

The rearrangement joins TRBV19 to TRBJ2-3; 8 bases fit TRBD2. Trimming cost V 7 bases and J 0 bases; bases outside gene matches: 9. From germline, CDR1 is LNHDA and CDR2 SQIVND (reference sequence). The CDR3 is 16 amino acids. The CDR3 loop reads CASKRYSGASTDTQYF. The DNA for the CDR3 is TGTGCCAGTAAGAGGTATAGCGGGGCTAGCACAGATACGCAGTATTTT.

This chain links TRBV3-1 with TRBJ1-2; D perhaps matches TRBD1 (5 bases). In germline, CDR1 is LGHDT, CDR2 YNNKEL (reference sequence). This CDR3 contains 16 residues. V lost 4 bases and J lost 4, with 19 bases in between. The CDR3 region has the DNA TGTGCCAGCAGCCTATTACGGGACCTACCCTTCTATGGCTACACCTTC. It yields the protein CASSLLRDLPFYGYTF.

The table lists this clonotype with a few counts. This chain joins TRBV7-6 and TRBJ2-2; 9 bases are a match to TRBD2. CDR3 length: 19 amino acids. Germline V gene lookup returns CDR1 SGHVS and CDR2 FNYEAQ. J gave up 1 base and V 1 base, and 10 bases lay outside the gene matches. CDR3: CASSLETSTSGQNTGELFF. CDR3 coding DNA: TGTGCCAGCAGCTTAGAAACCTCAACTAGCGGGCAGAACACCGGGGAGCTGTTTTTT.

V is TRBV10-3 and J is TRBJ2-3; D gene unclear. CDR3 length equals 14 residues. Trimming left V 6 bases short and J 4 bases short, with 14 bases between. From germline, CDR1 is ENHRY and CDR2 SYGVKD. The CDR3 DNA sequence: TGTGCCATCAGCTCGGACGGCGCCGCAGATACGCAGTATTTT. Translation: CAISSDGAADTQYF.

The chain employs TRBV25-1 and TRBJ1-1, with D possibly being TRBD1 (5 bases). The CDR3 spans 13 residues. Germline CDR1 reads MGHDK; CDR2 reads SYGVNS. V shed 7 bases and J shed 2 bases, with 11 bases lying between them. The CDR3 DNA reads TGTGCCAGCATCAGGGTGGAAAACACTGAAGCTTTCTTT. It yields the protein CASIRVENTEAFF.

This clonotype was detected a few times. V gene TRBV20-1 combines with J gene TRBJ2-5, with D possibly TRBD1 on 6 matching bases. This CDR3 has 12 amino acids. Trimming stripped 6 bases from V and 5 bases from J, with 13 bases between. Germline V gene lookup returns CDR1 DFQATT and CDR2 SNEGSKA (reference sequence). DNA of the CDR3: TGCAGTGCAAAACCACAGGGTGAGACCCAGTACTTC. It translates to CSAKPQGETQYF.

This clonotype came up many times. The chain has TRBV7-2 and TRBJ1-2; TRBD1 is a possible D gene (6 bases). Germline CDR1 SGHTA, CDR2 FQGNSA. The V and J ends lost 4 bases and 2 bases respectively, with 20 bases between them. The CDR3 sequence is 17 residues long. The CDR3 is CASSSPGVGTRNYGYTF. As DNA, the CDR3 is TGTGCCAGCAGCTCCCCAGGGGTAGGCACGAGGAACTATGGCTACACCTTC. The full variable domain, its missing parts supplied by reference TRBV7-2 and TRBJ1-2, is GAGVSQSPSNKVTEKGKDVELRCDPISGHTALYWYRQSLGQGLEFLIYFQGNSAPDKSGLPSDRFSAERTGGSVSTLTIQRTQQEDSAVYLCASSSPGVGTRNYGYTFGSGTRLTVV.

This clonotype occurred a few times. The genes are TRBV6-6 and TRBJ2-2; D call uncertain. V lost 4 bases, J lost 8 bases, and 8 bases lay in between. This CDR3 has 12 residues. The germline gives CDR1 MNHNY, CDR2 SVGAGI (reference sequence). This chain's CDR3 is CASSFKIGELFF. For the CDR3, the DNA is TGTGCCAGCAGTTTCAAAATAGGGGAGCTGTTTTTT.

The chain joins TRBV6-2 or TRBV6-3 to TRBJ2-4; possibly TRBD2 for D (6 bases). The germline V gene has CDR1 MNHEY and CDR2 SVGEGT. With 8 bases removed from V and 0 bases from J, the gap between germline ends came to 11 bases. The CDR3 covers 14 residues. The DNA of the CDR3 is TGTGCCAGCGCGCCCGGGGGAGCCAAAAACATTCAGTACTTC. Its translation: CASAPGGAKNIQYF.

The chain couples TRBV4-2 to TRBJ1-2, with D hard to call. Germline CDR1 is LGHNA and CDR2 is YNFKEQ. V dropped 0 bases and J dropped 4 bases, with 12 bases sitting between them. This CDR3 has 15 residues. The CDR3 spells CASSQDESSLYGYTF. The CDR3 DNA sequence: TGTGCCAGCAGCCAAGATGAAAGCAGCCTCTATGGCTACACCTTC.

In this sample, this clonotype turned up many times. The chain joins TRBV6-5 to TRBJ2-2; D call uncertain. The germline gives CDR1 MNHEY, CDR2 SVGAGI. V was cut by 6 bases and J by 1 base, with 9 bases left in between. This CDR3 is built from 14 residues. For the CDR3, the DNA is TGTGCCAGCAGGCGTAATGGGAACACCGGGGAGCTGTTTTTT. Protein sequence: CASRRNGNTGELFF.

This clonotype has at least ten counts. V is TRBV7-4 and J is TRBJ2-7; TRBD2 agrees at 11 bases. The germline CDR1 and CDR2 sequences are SGHVT and SQSDAQ. This CDR3 is 16 amino acids long. Losses at the gene ends were 6 bases for V and 6 bases for J; bases not matched to a gene: 13. CDR3 DNA sequence: TGTGCCAGCAGTCATACTAGCGGGGGCCAGCATTCCGAGCAGTACTTC. Translated: CASSHTSGGQHSEQYF.

The genes are TRBV11-3 and TRBJ1-6; tentatively, D is TRBD1 (6 bases). The V gene lost 3 bases and the J gene lost 5 bases, with 8 bases spanning the gap. Germline V gene lookup returns CDR1 SGHNT and CDR2 YENEEA. The CDR3 runs 14 residues. The CDR3 here is CASSFGQNNSPLHF. The CDR3 coding sequence is TGTGCCAGCAGCTTCGGACAGAATAATTCACCCCTCCACTTT.

The J gene is TRBJ2-2, the V gene TRBV5-4; D is ambiguous. The CDR3 covers 13 residues. Trimming shortened V by 1 base and J by 3 bases, and 4 bases separated the two germline ends. Per germline, CDR1 SGHNT and CDR2 YYREEE (reference sequence). For the CDR3, the DNA is TGTGCCAGCAGCTTGAGATACACCGGGGAGCTGTTTTTT. Protein product: CASSLRYTGELFF.

This clonotype was recorded many times. The chain links TRBV7-9 to TRBJ2-3; 13 positions match TRBD2. The CDR3 has 16 residues. The trim removed 5 bases at V and 2 bases at J, leaving 4 bases unmatched. CDR1 and CDR2 from the germline V gene are SEHNR and FQNEAQ (reference sequence). The CDR3 region has the DNA TGTGCCAGCAGCCTGACTAGCGGGAGGTCCACAGATACGCAGTATTTT. Its translation: CASSLTSGRSTDTQYF.

This clonotype was counted many times. The chain joins TRBV6-2 or TRBV6-3 to TRBJ1-4; TRBD1 matches 7 bases. The germline gives CDR1 MNHEY, CDR2 SVGEGT. V shed 6 bases and J 7 bases; nucleotides not matched to a gene: 8. The CDR3 has 14 amino acids. Here the CDR3 DNA reads TGTGCCAGCAGCTTATCCGGGACAGTTGAAAAACTGTTTTTT. Protein: CASSLSGTVEKLFF.